This T cell receptor beta chain came from a study of identical twins. Via MiXCR, TCRdb re-called the 5' RACE reads, giving one row per CDR3 protein. The repertoire holds fewer than 450,000 distinct CDR3 sequences, about 9% seen once, with around 8.6% in the top ten. Trimming took off 3 bases at V and 2 bases at J, with 14 bases between the two ends. The CDR3 contains 15 residues. Germline V gene sequence: CDR1 SGHRS, CDR2 YFSETQ. Study-wide points: Compared with unrelated sharing, twin-shared out-of-frame alpha sequences had more low-probability sequences. Invariant MAIT and iNKT cells are populations that could partly confound zero-insertion analyses.

This clonotype has just a few counts. Its antigen is as yet unknown. This sequence originates from a woman in her forties or fifties in good health. The chain couples TRBV5-1 to TRBJ2-5; TRBD2 is a possible D gene (6 bases). Sequencing used naive T cells sorted from blood. CDR3 DNA sequence: TGCGCCAGCAGCTCCAACCGGGACTTTCAAGAGACCCAGTACTTC. Its protein product is CASSSNRDFQETQYF.